Listed below are T cell receptor beta chains from one sample, sequenced in a study of a mutant IDH1 vaccine in newly diagnosed glioma. Sequenced by immunoSEQ multiplex PCR; TCRdb stores in-frame clones only, minus some. The data contain 45,000 or so clones, approximately 90% of them singletons. No antigen has been identified for these receptors. Sequences were derived from PBMCs, sampled from a glioma patient whose treatment included an IDH1 peptide vaccine. All receptors come from a middle-aged woman with glioma. Each CDR3 is given with its conserved first and last residue. The D gene is left open where the match is weak. Clone size is stated in some rows and not others, as once, few, many or a class when expanded.

d_gene	v_gene	j_gene	abundance	CDR3nt	CDR3aa
TRBD1	TRBV15	TRBJ2-2	NA	TGTGCCACCAGCAGAGATTACAGGGGTGCCGGGGAGCTGTTTTTT	CATSRDYRGAGELFF
NA	TRBV29-1	TRBJ2-5	NA	TGCAGCGCTCGGGGCAGGGAAGAGACCCAGTACTTC	CSARGREETQYF
NA	TRBV18	TRBJ1-5	NA	TGTGCCAGCTCACAGGGAGGGGATCAGCCCCAGCATTTT	CASSQGGDQPQHF
NA	TRBV12-5	TRBJ1-2	NA	TGTGCTAGTGGTTTGGGGGGCTATGGCTACACCTTC	CASGLGGYGYTF
NA	TRBV4-1	TRBJ1-3	NA	TGCGCCAGCAGCCGCGCCCTTGGGGGGGGCTCTGGAAACACCATATATTTT	CASSRALGGGSGNTIYF
NA	TRBV7-2	TRBJ2-7	NA	TGTGCCAGCAGCTTAGCGGGGGGGCCCAGGTACGAGCAGTACTTC	CASSLAGGPRYEQYF
NA	TRBV4-1	TRBJ2-2	NA	TGCGCCAGCAGCCAAATAACCGGGGAGCTGTTTTTT	CASSQITGELFF
NA	TRBV12-2	TRBJ2-5	NA	TGTGCAAGTCGGATAGCGGGGGGGCAAGAGACCCAGTACTTC	CASRIAGGQETQYF
TRBD1	TRBV5-4	TRBJ1-2	NA	TGTGCCAGCAGCTCGGGACAGGGATTTGCTAACTATGGCTACACCTTC	CASSSGQGFANYGYTF
NA	TRBV4-3	TRBJ1-4	NA	TGCGCCAGCAGCCAAGAGGAAGAGGGAAATGAAAAACTGTTTTTT	CASSQEEEGNEKLFF
TRBD1	TRBV5-1	TRBJ2-2	NA	TGCGCCACCCGACAGGGGACTGGGAACACCGGGGAGCTGTTTTTT	CATRQGTGNTGELFF
TRBD1	TRBV5-4	TRBJ1-4	NA	TGTGCCAGCAGCAACACCGGGACAGGGGGACTTCGTGAAAAACTGTTTTTT	CASSNTGTGGLREKLFF
TRBD2	TRBV19	TRBJ2-1	once	TGTGCCAGTAGTAACCGACTAGCGGGAGGGTCCTACAATGAGCAGTTCTTC	CASSNRLAGGSYNEQFF
TRBD2	TRBV2	TRBJ2-6	NA	TGTGCCAGCGTACTAGCGGGGATCTCTGGGGCCAACGTCCTGACTTTC	CASVLAGISGANVLTF
TRBD1	TRBV11-2	TRBJ2-7	once	TGTGCCGGCAGCTTAGCCGGGACAGGCCCCTACGAGCAGTACTTC	CAGSLAGTGPYEQYF
TRBD1	TRBV28	TRBJ2-1	NA	TGTGCCAGCAGTCCGGGGGACAGGGCTCACAATGAGCAGTTCTTC	CASSPGDRAHNEQFF
TRBD2	TRBV4-1	TRBJ2-1	NA	TGCGCCAGCAGCCGCCCCCCGGGGACTAGTTTCAATGAGCAGTTCTTC	CASSRPPGTSFNEQFF
NA	TRBV7-9	TRBJ1-1	NA	TGTGCCAGCAGCTGGAACGTGGACACTGAAGCTTTCTTT	CASSWNVDTEAFF
NA	TRBV5-1	TRBJ1-2	NA	TGCGCCAGCAGCTTGGCGGCGGAGCCGTATGGCTACACCTTC	CASSLAAEPYGYTF
NA	TRBV29-1	TRBJ2-6	NA	TGCAGCGTTGAAGGTAGTAAAGGAACGGGGGCCAACGTCCTGACTTTC	CSVEGSKGTGANVLTF
NA	TRBV6-6	TRBJ1-1	once	TGTGCCAGCGGCCCCAACACTGAAGCTTTCTTT	CASGPNTEAFF
NA	TRBV4-2	TRBJ1-5	NA	TGTGCCAGCAGCCAAGATGTTGCCTTTAAAGCAAGAAGCAATCAGCCCCAGCATTTT	CASSQDVAFKARSNQPQHF
TRBD1	TRBV4-1	TRBJ2-2	NA	TGCGCCAGCAGCCAAGAGCTCTTCCGGGACAGGGGTTACAACACCGGGGAGCTGTTTTTT	CASSQELFRDRGYNTGELFF
NA	TRBV5-1	TRBJ2-3	NA	TGCGCCAGCAGCCCCCCTATCCCCTCCACAGATACGCAGTATTTT	CASSPPIPSTDTQYF
NA	TRBV19	TRBJ1-1	NA	TGTGCCAGTAGTAGGGACATCGCCAGCACTGAAGCTTTCTTT	CASSRDIASTEAFF
NA	TRBV6-6	TRBJ1-1	once	TGTGCCAGCAGTTACCGACAGACGAACACTGAAGCTTTCTTT	CASSYRQTNTEAFF
TRBD1	TRBV2	TRBJ2-7	NA	TGTGCCAGCAGTGACCCGGGACAGCGAATTTCCTACGAGCAGTACTTC	CASSDPGQRISYEQYF
TRBD2	TRBV10-3	TRBJ2-3	NA	TGTGCCATCAGTGATGGGACTACGGATACGCAGTATTTT	CAISDGTTDTQYF
NA	TRBV6-1	TRBJ1-2	once	TGTGCCAGCAGTAATACAAGGTATTATGGCTACACCTTC	CASSNTRYYGYTF
TRBD2	TRBV7-6	TRBJ2-5	NA	TGTGCCAGCAGCAAGGGGACTAGCGGGGGGGGAGAGACCCAGTACTTC	CASSKGTSGGGETQYF
NA	TRBV30	TRBJ2-2	NA	TGTGCCTGGAGAATTCCGGGACAAAACACCGGGGAGCTGTTTTTT	CAWRIPGQNTGELFF
TRBD2	TRBV4-2	TRBJ2-3	NA	TGTGCCAGCAGCCAAGACGTAGCGGGGTCAGATACGCAGTATTTT	CASSQDVAGSDTQYF
TRBD1	TRBV27	TRBJ1-1	NA	TGTGCCAGCAGTCCAGGGGGGGTAAACACTGAAGCTTTCTTT	CASSPGGVNTEAFF
NA	TRBV18	TRBJ1-2	NA	TGTGCCATCCTAGATGAGGCAGGCTACACCTTC	CAILDEAGYTF
NA	TRBV25-1	TRBJ1-4	NA	TGTGCCAGCAGTGAAGGAAACGGTAATGAAAAACTGTTTTTT	CASSEGNGNEKLFF
NA	TRBV7-2	TRBJ1-1	NA	TGTGCCAGCAGCTTACGAGGGAACACTGAAGCTTTCTTT	CASSLRGNTEAFF
NA	TRBV4-3	TRBJ2-6	NA	TGCGCCAGCAGCCAAGATAGAGGAGTTGGGGCCAACGTCCTGACTTTC	CASSQDRGVGANVLTF
TRBD1	TRBV5-8	TRBJ1-2	NA	TGTGCCAGCAGCAGCTGGGACAGGGGGCCAGACTATGGCTACACCTTC	CASSSWDRGPDYGYTF
TRBD2	TRBV5-6	TRBJ2-3	NA	TGTGCCAGCAGCATGGGACTACTGGAGGAGTATTTT	CASSMGLLEEYF
NA	TRBV5-1	TRBJ2-2	NA	TGCGCCAGCAGCGAGAGGGACGGACCAGTCACCGGGGAGCTGTTTTTT	CASSERDGPVTGELFF
TRBD2	TRBV6-6	TRBJ2-1	NA	TGTGCCAGCAGTGCTAGCGGATCCTACAATGAGCAGTTCTTC	CASSASGSYNEQFF
TRBD1	TRBV13	TRBJ1-3	NA	TGTGCCAGCAGCTTATATGGGACAGGGGGAAACACCATATATTTT	CASSLYGTGGNTIYF
NA	TRBV5-8	TRBJ1-1	NA	TGTGCCAGCAGCCTGGAGCCACCTCTGAACACTGAAGCTTTCTTT	CASSLEPPLNTEAFF
NA	TRBV7-8	TRBJ1-1	NA	TGTGCCAGCAGCTTAGGCCCTGATACTGAAGCTTTCTTT	CASSLGPDTEAFF
NA	TRBV6-5	TRBJ2-7	NA	TGTGCCAGCAGTTACCGCCCGCCAGGGGCCTACGAGCAGTACTTC	CASSYRPPGAYEQYF
NA	TRBV7-9	TRBJ2-7	NA	TGTGCCAGCAGCTTGCAGGGGCTAGGGGAGCAGTACTTC	CASSLQGLGEQYF
NA	TRBV7-2	TRBJ1-6	once	TGTGCCAGCAGCCCAATGGGACAAGATAATTCACCCCTCCACTTT	CASSPMGQDNSPLHF
TRBD1	TRBV5-1	TRBJ1-2	once	TGCGCCAGCAGCCTCACGACAGGGAACTATGGCTACACCTTC	CASSLTTGNYGYTF
NA	TRBV12-2	TRBJ2-3	NA	TGTGCAAGTCGCACTCTACCTAGCGGGAGTAAAAGGCGCACAGATACGCAGTATTTT	CASRTLPSGSKRRTDTQYF
TRBD1	TRBV18	TRBJ1-1	NA	TGTGCCAGCTCACCTGGTTCAGGGGGCGCTAACACTGAAGCTTTCTTT	CASSPGSGGANTEAFF
NA	TRBV27	TRBJ1-4	few	TGTGCCAGCAGTTTACAGGGGCGTTCAACTAATGAAAAACTGTTTTTT	CASSLQGRSTNEKLFF
NA	TRBV29-1	TRBJ1-5	few	TGCAGCCTCGGGAGGACCCACAATCAGCCCCAGCATTTT	CSLGRTHNQPQHF
TRBD1	TRBV4-3	TRBJ1-6	NA	TGCGCCAGCAGCCAGGCTGGGTACTACAGGGGTTATAATTCACCCCTCCACTTT	CASSQAGYYRGYNSPLHF
NA	TRBV19	TRBJ1-2	NA	TGTGCCAGTAGTATTCAGGGCGGCGGCTACACCTTC	CASSIQGGGYTF
NA	TRBV10-2	TRBJ2-5	NA	TGCGCCAGCAGTGAGGGTCGTCCTGCGCAACAAGAGACCCAGTACTTC	CASSEGRPAQQETQYF
NA	TRBV5-1	TRBJ1-1	NA	TGCGCCAGCAGCTTGGGAGCTGAAGCTTTCTTT	CASSLGAEAFF